The sequence of this T cell receptor beta chain was determined in a study of beta chain features in type 1 diabetes. Study outcomes and limitations: Type 1 diabetes patients had moderately but significantly shorter TCRB CDR3s in all four CD4+ subsets.

The CDR3 length is 14 residues. Expressed TCRB transcripts were sequenced after all isolated RNA was converted to cDNA. Clones were sequenced by immunoSEQ multiplex PCR, and TCRdb holds only the in-frame ones, with some missing. The top ten hold around 0.0099% of the sample, which has 350,000 to 450,000 clones, over 10% seen once. Comment on this clone: What it binds is not known.

The rearrangement joins TRBV21-1 to TRBJ2-1; TRBD1, the table's D call, was not compared with the DNA. TRBV21-1 is tagged as a pseudogene. The material sequenced was naive CD4+ T cells from blood. This clonotype was sampled from a woman between 18 and 29 years old with type 1 diabetes. CDR3 sequence reads: CASTTDSSYNEQFF. The CDR3, as DNA: TGTGCCAGCACCACAGATAGCTCCTACAATGAGCAGTTCTTC.